These 12 T cell receptor beta chains originate from one sample sequenced in a study of blood T cell repertoires in COVID-19. The table came from immunoSEQ multiplex PCR; TCRdb's copy has only in-frame clones and leaves some out. The data hold tens of thousands of clones, with approximately 91% observed a single time. Sequenced input: peripheral blood. These receptors were taken from a man in his 60s with COVID-19, enrolled during active disease.

The chain couples TRBV4-3 to TRBJ1-6, with D possibly being TRBD1 (6 bases). CDR1 LGHNA and CDR2 YSLEER come from the germline V gene. CDR3 length: 16 amino acids. Trimming removed 2 bases at V and 7 bases at J, with 15 bases between. CDR3 region: CASSQNYRVGNSPLHF. The CDR3, as DNA: TGCGCCAGCAGCCAAAACTACAGGGTGGGGAATTCACCCCTCCACTTT.

The chain has TRBV19 and TRBJ1-2; D possibly corresponds to TRBD1 (5 bases). Looked up from germline, CDR1 is LNHDA and CDR2 is SQIVND (reference sequence). The CDR3 loop spans 15 amino acids. V gave up 7 bases and J gave up 0 bases, with 15 bases separating them. The DNA of the CDR3 is TGTGCCAGTACCCCTCCCCAGGGATCTAACTATGGCTACACCTTC. This gives the protein CASTPPQGSNYGYTF.

In this sample, this clone turned up a few times. The chain recombines TRBV19 with TRBJ2-7, with 7 bases identical to TRBD2. J gave up 5 bases and V 5 bases, and 3 bases lay outside the gene matches. Germline V gives CDR1 LNHDA, CDR2 SQIVND (reference sequence). CDR3 length: 12 amino acids. This CDR3 reads CASSSRGDEQYF. CDR3 DNA sequence: TGTGCCAGTAGTTCCCGGGGGGACGAGCAGTACTTC.

The chain joins TRBV5-1 to TRBJ1-5, with a weak D call TRBD1 (5 bases). Germline CDR1 is SGHRS and CDR2 is YFSETQ. The CDR3 extends over 14 amino acids. The ends were cut back, 0 bases at V and 5 bases at J, with 9 bases in the middle. CDR3 amino acids: CASSLDGGDQPQHF. The DNA for the CDR3 is TGCGCCAGCAGCTTGGACGGGGGGGATCAGCCCCAGCATTTT.

The table lists this clone with a count of one. This sequence joins TRBV5-5 and TRBJ1-4; D might be TRBD1 (5 bases). Between the trimmed V and J ends, which lost 4 bases and 8 bases, there was a span of 15 bases. Germline CDR1 and CDR2: SGHKS and YYEKEE (reference sequence). The CDR3 contains 14 residues. CDR3 nucleotide sequence: TGTGCCAGCAGCCCTTGGGGGGTTGTCGAAAAACTGTTTTTT. Its translation is CASSPWGVVEKLFF.

The CDR3 protein is CASSTGTPKAFF. CDR3 DNA sequence: TGTGCCTCCTCAACCGGGACTCCCAAGGCTTTCTTT. The V and J genes are TRBV10-3 and TRBJ1-1, with D possibly matching TRBD1 (5 bases). Germline V CDR1 and CDR2: ENHRY, SYGVKD. Trimming shortened V by 11 bases and J by 11 bases, and 21 bases separated the two germline ends. CDR3 size: 12 residues.

This chain uses TRBV7-3 with TRBJ1-1; TRBD1 matches at 8 bases. CDR1 is SGHTA, CDR2 FQGTGA, per germline. Trimming cost V 5 bases and J 4 bases; bases outside gene matches: 3. The CDR3 has 13 residues. The DNA for the CDR3 is TGTGCCAGCAGCCTACAGGGGGGCACTGAAGCTTTCTTT. This encodes CASSLQGGTEAFF.

This clone is a singleton in its sample. The CDR3 nucleotides read TGCGCCAGCAGCCAAGTCAGGCACACCATATATTTT. Its translation is CASSQVRHTIYF. The V gene is TRBV4-1, the J gene TRBJ1-3; D gene ambiguous. Germline lookup yields CDR1 MGHRA and CDR2 YSYEKL. Trimming took 1 base from V and 8 from J, leaving 6 bases between them. The CDR3 extends over 12 amino acids.

The rearrangement joins TRBV18 to TRBJ1-1, with D perhaps matching TRBD1 (5 bases). Germline V gene sequence: CDR1 KGHSH, CDR2 LQKENI. V gave up 3 bases and J gave up 5 bases, with 13 bases separating them. CDR3 length: 14 residues. The CDR3 coding sequence is TGTGCCAGCTCACCGGATAGGGGAGGGACTGAAGCTTTCTTT. It yields the protein CASSPDRGGTEAFF.

The chain employs TRBV3-1 (or the pseudogene TRBV3-2) and TRBJ2-5; a weak D match, TRBD2 (6 bases). Trimming shortened V by 4 bases and J by 4 bases, and 16 bases separated the two germline ends. Germline CDR1 reads LGHDT; CDR2 reads YNNKEL (reference sequence). The length of the CDR3 is 15 residues. The CDR3 sequence is CASSRSRELLETQYF. CDR3 sequence (DNA): TGTGCCAGCAGCCGGTCACGGGAGTTGTTAGAGACCCAGTACTTC.

The chain links TRBV6-5 to TRBJ2-7; TRBD1 aligns across 9 bases. The CDR3 runs 14 residues. V shed 7 bases, J shed 3 bases, and the junction held 7 bases outside the gene matches. Germline values: CDR1 MNHEY, CDR2 SVGAGI. The CDR3 here is CASMIGTGSYEQYF. DNA of the CDR3: TGTGCCAGCATGATCGGGACAGGGAGCTACGAGCAGTACTTC.

The chain recombines TRBV9 with TRBJ1-6; TRBD1 aligns across 7 bases. This CDR3 contains 17 residues. Germline lookup yields CDR1 SGDLS and CDR2 YYNGEE. V lost 0 bases and J lost 6; bases outside the gene matches: 9. The CDR3 spells CASSVAESGGRNSPLHF. CDR3 DNA: TGTGCCAGCAGCGTAGCTGAGTCAGGGGGACGTAATTCACCCCTCCACTTT.